The rows below give T cell receptor beta chains drawn from one sample of a study of cytomegalovirus exposure and HLA in healthy donors. Profiling relied on immunoSEQ multiplex PCR, and the TCRdb table lists in-frame clones only, not all of them. The table shows roughly 110,000 clones, with over 65% occurring only once. Input material: PBMCs. The receptor set was obtained from a female donor in good health and CMV-seronegative. Both conserved end residues are part of each CDR3. A D gene is named only where the DNA matches it firmly.

D,V,CDR3
TRBD1,TRBV6-5,CASSSNRGTDTQYF
TRBD1,TRBV7-8,CASRRGRDYGYTF
TRBD1,TRBV7-9,CASSFLSRGLDTIYF
TRBD2,TRBV9,CASRPTSDLRDTQYF
-,TRBV4-1,CASSLHLGAYEQYF
-,TRBV6-1,CASSEILMAVPNTGELFF
TRBD2,TRBV29-1,CSVDRRLAGDTQYF
-,TRBV4-1,CASSHNPVEELFF
TRBD2,TRBV15,CATSGGLAGAEETQYF
-,TRBV27,CASSTSFGRSFNYGYTF
-,TRBV5-1,CASSRAGANTEAFF
-,TRBV4-3,CASSLTPSGTDTQYF
TRBD2,TRBV27,CASSLTSGGYEQYF
-,TRBV5-1,CASSLAGGALYEQYF
TRBD1,TRBV19,CASSKDREGDTEAFF
-,TRBV6-5,CASSLGTTGELFF
TRBD2,TRBV7-9,CASSPSFEMGLARRIQYF
TRBD1,TRBV29-1,CSVELGQGAGVGYTF
TRBD1,TRBV30,CACKQGARNTGELFF
-,TRBV13,CASSDTQGAGNTIYF
-,TRBV9,CASSAQTGRSGNTIYF
-,TRBV29-1,CSVATGSKTEAFF